What follows are 18 T cell receptor beta chains derived from one specimen sequenced in a study of blood T cell repertoires in COVID-19. Profiled with immunoSEQ multiplex PCR; TCRdb holds only in-frame clones, not every one. The sample shows some 170,000 clones, roughly 84% of them seen only once. The specimen sequenced was PBMCs or T cells enriched from blood (not recorded which). The receptors originated from a human donor with acute COVID-19. The donor label of this sample is uncertain.

The V and J genes are TRBV3-1 (or the pseudogene TRBV3-2) and TRBJ2-5; 8 bases are shared with TRBD2. After removal of 4 bases from V and 5 bases from J, the junction contained 18 bases not matched to a gene. The V gene's germline CDR1 is LGHDT and CDR2 YNNKEL (reference sequence). This CDR3 contains 18 residues. The CDR3 nucleotides are TGTGCCAGCAGCCCCACCCGACTGGCGGGGGGTCTTTCGGAGACCCAGTACTTC. This codes for CASSPTRLAGGLSETQYF.

The chain uses TRBV19 and TRBJ1-5; TRBD1 matches at 7 bases. The CDR3 is 15 residues long. V dropped 3 bases and J dropped 5; count of bases not matched to a gene: 7. The germline gives CDR1 LNHDA, CDR2 SQIVND (reference sequence). The CDR3 loop is CASSIEGADDQPQHF. Here the CDR3 DNA reads TGTGCCAGTAGTATCGAGGGGGCGGACGATCAGCCCCAGCATTTT.

This chain uses TRBV4-1 with TRBJ1-2, with TRBD1 as a possible D gene (5 bases). The CDR3 length is 14 residues. V lost 1 base and J lost 8, with 14 bases in between. The germline V gene has CDR1 MGHRA and CDR2 YSYEKL. This CDR3 is CASSQAIRWGGYTF. The CDR3 nucleotides are TGCGCCAGCAGCCAAGCAATCAGGTGGGGCGGCTACACCTTC.

For the CDR3, the DNA is TGCGCCAGCAGCCCCGAGCGGGGTGCAGATACGCAGTATTTT. Translated: CASSPERGADTQYF. The chain is built from TRBV5-1 and TRBJ2-3; 7 nucleotides match TRBD2. This CDR3 has 14 amino acids. Germline CDR1 and CDR2: SGHRS and YFSETQ. Losses at the gene ends were 4 bases for V and 4 bases for J; bases not matched to a gene: 6.

The rearrangement links TRBV9 to TRBJ1-5; a weak D match, TRBD1 (5 bases). Trimming removed 3 bases at V and 0 bases at J, with 13 bases between. The CDR3 contains 16 residues. Germline V gene lookup returns CDR1 SGDLS and CDR2 YYNGEE. CDR3 nucleotides: TGTGCCAGCAGCGCGGGGGACGGCTATAGCAATCAGCCCCAGCATTTT. It specifies CASSAGDGYSNQPQHF.

This chain uses TRBV5-1 with TRBJ1-1; tentatively, D is TRBD1 (6 bases). Germline CDR1 SGHRS, CDR2 YFSETQ. V was pared by 4 bases and J by 1 base, with 11 bases between. This CDR3 spans 14 amino acids. The CDR3 nucleotides read TGCGCCAGCAGCCCGGGACACGAGAACACTGAAGCTTTCTTT. Translated, it gives CASSPGHENTEAFF.

The rearrangement links TRBV4-1 to TRBJ1-5, with D tentatively TRBD1 (5 bases). Trimming left V 4 bases short and J 3 bases short, with 10 bases between. Germline V lookup: CDR1 MGHRA, CDR2 YSYEKL. CDR3 length: 14 amino acids. CDR3 in amino acids: CASSLDRANQPQHF. The DNA for the CDR3 is TGCGCCAGCAGCCTCGACAGAGCCAATCAGCCCCAGCATTTT.

Only a few counts were recorded for this clone. The gene calls are TRBV24-1 and TRBJ1-1; D remains unclear. The V and J ends lost 5 bases and 5 bases respectively, with 11 bases between them. The germline V gene encodes CDR1 KGHDR and CDR2 SFDVKD. CDR3 length: 13 amino acids. The CDR3 sequence: CATSVAGRTEAFF. In nucleotides, the CDR3 is TGTGCCACCAGTGTGGCGGGTAGGACTGAAGCTTTCTTT.

This clone has more than one count but fewer than ten. The chain carries TRBV3-1 (or the pseudogene TRBV3-2) and TRBJ1-3; D is uncertain. Germline lookup yields CDR1 LGHDT and CDR2 YNNKEL (reference sequence). Between the trimmed V and J ends, which lost 1 base and 0 bases, there was a span of 10 bases. The CDR3 has 16 amino acids. The CDR3 nucleotides read TGTGCCAGCAGCCAAGGTAACAGCAACTCTGGAAACACCATATATTTT. It codes for CASSQGNSNSGNTIYF.

This chain links TRBV4-1 with TRBJ1-1, with 7 bases matching TRBD1. CDR1 and CDR2 (germline): MGHRA, YSYEKL. J was trimmed by 4 bases and V by 5 bases; bases with no gene match: 4. The CDR3 runs to 13 residues. DNA of the CDR3: TGCGCCAGCAGCGGGCCAGGGGGCACTGAAGCTTTCTTT. Translated, it gives CASSGPGGTEAFF.

As for this clone: Other nucleotide sequences from this sample produce the same CDR3. The chain has TRBV5-1 and TRBJ2-1; 12 bases agree with TRBD2. The CDR3 totals 15 residues. J was trimmed by 7 bases and V by 0 bases; bases with no gene match: 2. Per the germline V gene, CDR1 is SGHRS and CDR2 is YFSETQ. The CDR3 DNA reads as TGCGCCAGCAGCTTGGGACTAGCGGGGGCAAATGAGCAGTTCTTC. Translation gives CASSLGLAGANEQFF.

This rearrangement joins TRBV19 to TRBJ2-7; 12 bases match TRBD2. The CDR3 extends over 16 amino acids. The V gene end was trimmed by 5 bases and the J gene end by 6 bases; junction bases not matched to a gene: 11. Germline V gives CDR1 LNHDA, CDR2 SQIVND (reference sequence). Here the CDR3 DNA reads TGTGCCAGTAGTCCCCCCCTAGCGGGGGGGCCCCGCGAGCAGTACTTC. Its translation: CASSPPLAGGPREQYF.

V and J are TRBV7-9 and TRBJ2-7, with 8 bases identical to TRBD2. V lost 4 bases to trimming and J lost 5 bases; unmatched junction nucleotides: 10. The CDR3 sequence is 15 residues long. Germline V gene sequence: CDR1 SEHNR, CDR2 FQNEAQ (reference sequence). CDR3 DNA sequence: TGTGCCAGCAGCTCAACTCCCGGGGGGGCCCACGAGCAGTACTTC. Encoded protein: CASSSTPGGAHEQYF. Full variable domain (remainder filled in from reference TRBV7-9 and TRBJ2-7): DTGVSQNPRHKITKRGQNVTFRCDPISEHNRLYWYRQTLGQGPEFLTYFQNEAQLEKSRLLSDRFSAERPKGSFSTLEIQRTEQGDSAMYLCASSSTPGGAHEQYFGPGTRLTVT.

The rearrangement joins TRBV30 to TRBJ1-2, with TRBD1 matching over 12 bases. The CDR3 sequence is 13 residues long. The germline V gene encodes CDR1 GTSNPN and CDR2 SVGIG (reference sequence). J gave up 7 bases and V 5 bases, and 5 bases lay outside the gene matches. In nucleotides, the CDR3 is TGTGCCTGGCGGGACAGGGGGCGAGGTGGCTACACCTTC. It yields the protein CAWRDRGRGGYTF.

The rearrangement joins TRBV6-2 or TRBV6-3 to TRBJ1-1; a weak D match, TRBD1 (6 bases). Germline V gene sequence: CDR1 MNHEY, CDR2 SVGEGT. Trimming took off 3 bases at V and 1 base at J, with 12 bases between the two ends. The CDR3 totals 15 residues. The CDR3: CASSYRTVWNTEAFF. The DNA of the CDR3 is TGTGCCAGCAGTTATAGGACAGTTTGGAACACTGAAGCTTTCTTT.

V is TRBV7-3 and J is TRBJ2-7, with TRBD2 matching over 9 bases. Germline V gives CDR1 SGHTA, CDR2 FQGTGA. The CDR3 is 14 amino acids. V was pared by 3 bases and J by 2 bases, with 2 bases of the junction left unmatched. The CDR3 is CASSLRGGAYEQYF. The CDR3 DNA reads as TGTGCCAGCAGCTTGCGCGGGGGGGCCTACGAGCAGTACTTC. Variable domain in full (rest from reference TRBV7-3 and TRBJ2-7): GAGVSQTPSNKVTEKGKYVELRCDPISGHTALYWYRQSLGQGPEFLIYFQGTGAADDSGLPNDRFFAVRPEGSVSTLKIQRTERGDSAVYLCASSLRGGAYEQYFGPGTRLTVT.

The genes are TRBV14 and TRBJ2-5, with 10 nucleotides matching TRBD2. Trimming at V came to 5 bases and at J to 5 bases, leaving 11 bases not matched to a gene. Germline V gives CDR1 SGHDN, CDR2 FVKESK. The CDR3 is 16 amino acids. The CDR3 loop reads CASSILGSGGFETQYF. DNA of the CDR3: TGTGCCAGCAGCATCCTGGGTAGCGGGGGGTTCGAGACCCAGTACTTC.

The CDR3 sequence: CASSPHSGQGLAYGYTF. In nucleotides, the CDR3 is TGTGCCAGCAGTCCTCACTCCGGACAGGGGTTGGCCTATGGCTACACCTTC. This chain uses TRBV6-6 with TRBJ1-2; 9 bases line up with TRBD1. The germline V gene has CDR1 MNHNY and CDR2 SVGAGI (reference sequence). This CDR3 has 17 amino acids. The junction had 14 bases not matched to a gene; V was cut back by 5 bases and J by 4 bases.